One sample yielded the 13 T cell receptor beta chains listed below, sequenced in a study of blood T cells in healthy people across ages. The use of a sample-barcoded 5' primer and a J-beta primer mix characterized a second PCR of roughly 6 to 11 cycles. TCRdb independently ran MiXCR on the 5' RACE reads; one entry per CDR3 protein. This table has 950,000 to 1,200,000 distinct CDR3 sequences, roughly two fifths appearing once. Sequenced: blood. These receptors all come from a man between 18 and 29 years old in good health.

This rearrangement joins TRBV29-1 to TRBJ1-1; 8 bases match TRBD1. CDR3 length: 13 amino acids. Germline CDR1 SQVTM, CDR2 ANQGSEA. Germline trimming cut 8 bases from V and 2 bases from J; bases unmatched to any gene: 7. CDR3 residues: CSTTQGANTEAFF. CDR3 bases: TGCAGCACAACCCAGGGGGCAAACACTGAAGCTTTCTTT.

The V call is TRBV12-3 or TRBV12-4, the J call TRBJ1-4; TRBD1 matches at 7 bases. Trimming removed 5 bases from V and 6 bases from J; junction bases left unmatched: 6. The CDR3 length is 14 residues. This CDR3 reads CASSARTGDEKLFF. The CDR3 DNA sequence: TGTGCCAGCAGTGCGCGGACAGGAGATGAAAAACTGTTTTTT.

This chain connects TRBV14 to TRBJ1-1, with no clear D. Germline lookup yields CDR1 SGHDN and CDR2 FVKESK. The CDR3 totals 15 residues. With 0 bases removed from V and 1 base from J, the gap between germline ends came to 9 bases. DNA of the CDR3: TGTGCCAGCAGCCAAGATCCGGGGTGGAACACTGAAGCTTTCTTT. Amino acid sequence: CASSQDPGWNTEAFF.

This clonotype was counted a few times. The chain has TRBV4-1 and TRBJ2-1; TRBD1 might be the D (5 bases). The V end was cut by 4 bases, the J end by 5 bases, with 15 bases between. The CDR3 covers 15 residues. Per germline, CDR1 MGHRA and CDR2 YSYEKL. CDR3 coding DNA: TGCGCCAGCAGCCCGACAGAAGCCAAAAACAATGAGCAGTTCTTC. Its translation: CASSPTEAKNNEQFF.

This clonotype occurred a few times. V gene TRBV5-6 combines with J gene TRBJ2-7; no clear D gene. Trimming pared 0 bases from V and 2 bases from J, leaving 9 bases between. Germline V gene data show CDR1 as SGHDT and CDR2 as YYEEEE. This CDR3 is built from 14 residues. Here the CDR3 DNA reads TGTGCCAGCAGCTTGGACAGCCGTCCCTACGAGCAGTACTTC. Encoded protein: CASSLDSRPYEQYF.

The V call is TRBV27, the J call TRBJ2-3; no clear D. The germline gives CDR1 MNHEY, CDR2 SMNVEV (reference sequence). The CDR3 has 12 residues. V was pared by 2 bases and J by 8 bases, with 8 bases between. CDR3 loop: CASSLGPGTQYF. The CDR3 DNA reads TGTGCCAGCAGTTTAGGGCCGGGTACGCAGTATTTT.

This clonotype has just a few counts. The chain is built from TRBV20-1 and TRBJ2-3; no clear D gene. Germline V gives CDR1 DFQATT, CDR2 SNEGSKA (reference sequence). The CDR3 sequence is 13 residues long. Trimming took 4 bases from V and 1 from J, leaving 9 bases between them. CDR3 nucleotides: TGCAGTGCTAAAGGATCTGGCACAGATACGCAGTATTTT. Protein: CSAKGSGTDTQYF.

This clonotype occurred a few times. The chain is built from TRBV20-1 and TRBJ1-1; perhaps TRBD1 as D (5 bases). The CDR3 covers 14 residues. V lost 4 bases, J lost 11 bases, and 23 bases lay in between. Germline V lookup: CDR1 DFQATT, CDR2 SNEGSKA (reference sequence). CDR3 bases: TGCAGTGCTAAAAGTGACAGTCAACCCTTGTGGGCTTTCTTT. Protein product: CSAKSDSQPLWAFF.

This clonotype was counted a few times. The chain employs TRBV7-3 and TRBJ2-7; 8 bases are a match to TRBD1. The CDR3 loop spans 14 amino acids. Germline values: CDR1 SGHTA, CDR2 FQGTGA. V lost 6 bases and J lost 1; bases outside the gene matches: 5. The CDR3 DNA sequence: TGTGCCAGCAGTGCAGACAGGGGTTCCTACGAGCAGTACTTC. Its translation: CASSADRGSYEQYF.

This clonotype was recorded a few times. V usage is TRBV20-1 and J usage is TRBJ1-1; D perhaps matches TRBD1 (6 bases). The germline gives CDR1 DFQATT, CDR2 SNEGSKA (reference sequence). The CDR3 has 11 residues. DNA of the CDR3: TGCAGGGGGGGCGGCCCCACTGAAGCTTTCTTT. This codes for CRGGGPTEAFF.

This chain links TRBV5-1 with TRBJ2-1; the match to TRBD1 covers 7 bases. The junction had 5 bases not matched to a gene; V was cut back by 3 bases and J by 8 bases. CDR1 is SGHRS, CDR2 YFSETQ, per germline. The CDR3 loop spans 13 amino acids. The CDR3 sequence: CASSSQGVDEQFF. In DNA form, the CDR3 reads TGCGCCAGCAGCTCTCAGGGGGTAGATGAGCAGTTCTTC.

This clonotype has just a few counts. V is TRBV4-3 and J is TRBJ2-3; D may match TRBD1 or TRBD2 (5 bases each). Trimming pared 2 bases from V and 4 bases from J, leaving 19 bases between. CDR3 length: 17 residues. CDR1 and CDR2 (germline): LGHNA, YSLEER. The CDR3 loop is CASSQYVGQGVPDTQYF. In DNA form, the CDR3 reads TGCGCCAGCAGCCAATACGTGGGGCAGGGAGTTCCAGATACGCAGTATTTT.

This clonotype was recorded a few times. V usage is TRBV27 and J usage is TRBJ1-2; D is ambiguous. The V end lost 5 bases, the J end lost 1 base, and 14 bases lay between the germline ends. Germline assignment: CDR1 MNHEY and CDR2 SMNVEV (reference sequence). The CDR3 has 15 residues. The chain's CDR3 is CASSTKPGVNYGYTF. CDR3 in DNA: TGTGCCAGCAGTACGAAACCCGGAGTTAACTATGGCTACACCTTC.